The 28 T cell receptor beta chains presented below share a single source sample, sequenced in a study of CD8+ T cells in alopecia areata. Treatment here: oral pan-JAK inhibitor, 5-10 mg twice daily. In each case, RNA was isolated and then reverse transcribed into cDNA as the sequencing template. Using immunoSEQ multiplex PCR, the repertoire was profiled, and TCRdb retains in-frame clones only, with some absent. The sample consists of about 210,000 clones, more than 55% of them appearing once. The sample consisted of CD4+ T cells sorted from blood, taken at week 44, from a patient treated with tofacitinib. These receptors originate from a human donor with alopecia areata.

The rearrangement uses TRBV30 and TRBJ2-3; no firm D call. CDR3 length equals 13 residues. Germline values: CDR1 GTSNPN, CDR2 SVGIG (reference sequence). V was trimmed by 0 bases and J by 6 bases, leaving 10 bases between them. Here the CDR3 DNA reads TGTGCCTGGAGTGTAGACCTCGGTGATACGCAGTATTTT. It codes for CAWSVDLGDTQYF. Looking up the rest from reference TRBV30 and TRBJ2-3 gives the full variable domain: SQTIHQWPATLVQPVGSPLSLECTVEGTSNPNLYWYRQAAGRGLQLLFYSVGIGQISSEVPQNLSASRPQDRQFILSSKKLLLSDSGFYLCAWSVDLGDTQYFGPGTRLTVL.

The chain employs TRBV30 and TRBJ1-3; unclear D gene. Trimming took 0 bases from V and 4 from J, leaving 4 bases between them. The CDR3 covers 12 residues. Germline CDR1 and CDR2: GTSNPN and SVGIG (reference sequence). As DNA, the CDR3 is TGTGCCTGGAGTGTGGCAGGAAACACCATATATTTT. Encoded protein: CAWSVAGNTIYF.

The chain employs TRBV29-1 and TRBJ1-1; no reliable D call. Trimming cost V 4 bases and J 1 base, with 10 bases left between them. The CDR3 is 13 residues long. Germline V gene sequence: CDR1 SQVTM, CDR2 ANQGSEA. The chain's CDR3 is CSVGMGRNTEAFF. The CDR3 DNA follows: TGCAGCGTTGGAATGGGGAGGAACACTGAAGCTTTCTTT.

The genes are TRBV5-5 and TRBJ2-2, with unresolved D. Trimming removed 6 bases at V and 11 bases at J, with 23 bases between. The CDR3 is 15 residues long. The germline gives CDR1 SGHKS, CDR2 YYEKEE (reference sequence). The CDR3 spells CASTQQLIRTGELFF. CDR3 coding DNA: TGTGCCAGCACCCAGCAACTCATCCGTACTGGCGAGCTGTTTTTT. Full variable domain (outside the CDR3, taken from reference TRBV5-5 and TRBJ2-2): DAGVTQSPTHLIKTRGQQVTLRCSPISGHKSVSWYQQVLGQGPQFIFQYYEKEERGRGNFPDRFSARQFPNYSSELNVNALLLGDSALYLCASTQQLIRTGELFFGEGSRLTVL.

The V and J genes are TRBV28 and TRBJ2-7; 7 bases are a match to TRBD1. This CDR3 is 16 amino acids long. CDR1 and CDR2 (germline): MDHEN, SYDVKM. V lost 5 bases, J lost 3 bases, and 13 bases stayed unmatched. DNA for the CDR3: TGTGCCAGCAGTCCCCCCATAGGGGGCTTTAACTACGAGCAGTACTTC. Translated, it gives CASSPPIGGFNYEQYF. The whole variable domain, filled in from reference TRBV28 and TRBJ2-7, reads DVKVTQSSRYLVKRTGEKVFLECVQDMDHENMFWYRQDPGLGLRLIYFSYDVKMKEKGDIPEGYSVSREKKERFSLILESASTNQTSMYLCASSPPIGGFNYEQYFGPGTRLTVT.

The CDR3 nucleotides read TGTGCCAGCAATCAACAGGGGTCCGGGGAGCTGTTTTTT. This encodes CASNQQGSGELFF. The chain couples TRBV7-6 to TRBJ2-2, with 7 nucleotides matching TRBD1. Germline CDR1 reads SGHVS; CDR2 reads FNYEAQ. The CDR3 runs 13 residues. The J segment lost 6 bases and the V segment lost 7 bases, leaving 5 bases of the junction unmatched.

The rearrangement links TRBV7-2 to TRBJ2-2; D uncertain. The CDR3 covers 15 residues. The germline V gene encodes CDR1 SGHTA and CDR2 FQGNSA. Trimming left V 2 bases short and J 5 bases short, with 12 bases between. The CDR3 bases are TGTGCCAGCAGCTTATACAGCCAGGTGACCGGGGAGCTGTTTTTT. It specifies CASSLYSQVTGELFF.

The chain is built from TRBV2 and TRBJ1-1; D gene unclear. Germline assignment: CDR1 SNHLY and CDR2 FYNNEI. CDR3 length: 13 amino acids. Trimming pared 2 bases from V and 8 bases from J, leaving 12 bases between. DNA for the CDR3: TGTGCCAGCAGTGAAATCGGGCCAGTAGAAGCTTTCTTT. It specifies CASSEIGPVEAFF.

This clone turned up a few times. This chain joins TRBV2 and TRBJ2-7, with a possible D match to TRBD2 (5 bases). The germline CDR1 and CDR2 sequences are SNHLY and FYNNEI. Deletions cut 2 bases from V and 5 bases from J, with 22 bases between. CDR3 length: 17 residues. CDR3 nucleotide sequence: TGTGCCAGCAGTGAATACGCTTTCTATACACTCGGGGACGAGCAGTACTTC. Translation: CASSEYAFYTLGDEQYF. Combining the CDR3 with reference TRBV2 and TRBJ2-7 gives the whole variable domain EPEVTQTPSHQVTQMGQEVILRCVPISNHLYFYWYRQILGQKVEFLVSFYNNEISEKSEIFDDQFSVERPDGSNFTLKIRSTKLEDSAMYFCASSEYAFYTLGDEQYFGPGTRLTVT.

The genes are TRBV10-3 and TRBJ2-3; 11 bases map to TRBD1. The V gene's germline CDR1 is ENHRY and CDR2 SYGVKD. With 2 bases clipped from V and 3 bases from J, the junction kept 10 bases outside the gene matches. The CDR3 runs to 18 residues. CDR3 region: CAISEPKIGTGGTDTQYF. In nucleotides, the CDR3 is TGTGCCATCAGTGAGCCGAAGATCGGGACAGGGGGTACAGATACGCAGTATTTT.

V is TRBV15 and J is TRBJ2-3, with no clear D. The V gene lost 9 bases and the J gene lost 0 bases, with 10 bases spanning the gap. The CDR3 totals 13 residues. The germline CDR1 and CDR2 sequences are LNHNV and YYDKDF (reference sequence). For the CDR3, the DNA is TGTGCCACTTCCTGGCTCAGCACAGATACGCAGTATTTT. Translation gives CATSWLSTDTQYF.

This rearrangement joins TRBV11-2 to TRBJ2-1, with D maybe TRBD1 (6 bases). Germline CDR1 and CDR2: SGHAT and FQNNGV. The CDR3 length is 17 residues. The ends were cut back, 7 bases at V and 0 bases at J, with 19 bases in the middle. This chain's CDR3 is CASKSAPGAYSYNEQFF. The CDR3 bases are TGTGCCAGCAAATCGGCACCAGGGGCCTACTCCTACAATGAGCAGTTCTTC.

This clone was counted once. The chain has TRBV29-1 and TRBJ2-5; tentatively, D is TRBD2 (5 bases). The J call may be mistaken, given a closer DNA end match to TRBJ2-7. There are 14 residues in the CDR3. CDR1 and CDR2 (germline): SQVTM, ANQGSEA. CDR3 amino acids: CSVEERGGPYEQYF. The CDR3 nucleotides read TGCAGCGTTGAAGAGCGTGGAGGTCCCTACGAGCAGTACTTC.

This clone turned up a few times. This chain links TRBV19 with TRBJ2-7, with D perhaps matching TRBD1 (6 bases). Trimming stripped 2 bases from V and 6 bases from J, with 11 bases between. This CDR3 contains 13 residues. Germline lookup yields CDR1 LNHDA and CDR2 SQIVND (reference sequence). The CDR3 loop reads CASSITQGGEQYF. The DNA for the CDR3 is TGTGCCAGTAGTATAACACAGGGTGGCGAGCAGTACTTC.

J is TRBJ2-5 and V is TRBV29-1; the D is unclear. Between the trimmed V and J ends, which lost 0 bases and 7 bases, there was a span of 3 bases. The germline V gene encodes CDR1 SQVTM and CDR2 ANQGSEA. The CDR3 length is 10 residues. CDR3 nucleotides: TGCAGCGTTGAAGAGGTGACCCAGTACTTC. This gives the protein CSVEEVTQYF.

This sequence joins TRBV10-2 and TRBJ1-5; 7 nucleotides agree with TRBD1. In germline, CDR1 is WSHSY, CDR2 SAAADI. This CDR3 region has 13 residues. V shed 6 bases, J shed 7 bases, and the junction held 6 bases outside the gene matches. The DNA for the CDR3 is TGCGCCAGCAGGGAGACAGGGCTCCAGCCCCAGCATTTT. Its protein is CASRETGLQPQHF.

V usage is TRBV29-1 and J usage is TRBJ1-1; tentative D call: TRBD1 (5 bases). CDR1 and CDR2 (germline): SQVTM, ANQGSEA. The CDR3 sequence is 13 residues long. Trimming left V 3 bases short and J 4 bases short, with 12 bases between. The CDR3: CSVEKGSSTEAFF. Written as DNA, the CDR3 is TGCAGCGTTGAGAAGGGGTCGAGCACTGAAGCTTTCTTT.

This clone was detected only once. The genes are TRBV7-9 and TRBJ1-2; 9 bases match TRBD1. Germline CDR1 reads SEHNR; CDR2 reads FQNEAQ (reference sequence). V lost 5 bases, J lost 4 bases, and 2 bases stayed unmatched. The CDR3 sequence is 13 residues long. CDR3 in amino acids: CASSRGQGYGYTF. The CDR3 DNA is TGTGCCAGCAGCCGGGGACAGGGCTATGGCTACACCTTC.

The J gene is TRBJ2-3, the V gene TRBV5-4; possibly TRBD1 or TRBD2 for D (5 bases each). The V end was cut by 1 base, the J end by 2 bases, with 8 bases between. The length of the CDR3 is 14 residues. Per germline, CDR1 SGHNT and CDR2 YYREEE (reference sequence). The chain's CDR3 is CASSLRDHTDTQYF. The DNA of the CDR3 is TGTGCCAGCAGCTTGAGGGACCACACAGATACGCAGTATTTT.

The chain employs TRBV14 and TRBJ1-1; 7 positions agree with TRBD1. Germline V gives CDR1 SGHDN, CDR2 FVKESK. This CDR3 is 12 amino acids long. Trimming cost V 3 bases and J 11 bases; bases outside gene matches: 6. For the CDR3, the DNA is TGTGCCAGCAGCCATGGACAGGCGACGGCTTTCTTT. Translating it yields CASSHGQATAFF.

This clone was seen once. V usage is TRBV29-1 and J usage is TRBJ2-1; possibly TRBD2 for D (5 bases). V gave up 4 bases and J gave up 13 bases, with 14 bases separating them. CDR1 and CDR2 from the germline V gene are SQVTM and ANQGSEA. This CDR3 has 11 amino acids. The CDR3 DNA follows: TGCAGCGTTGGTAGCGACACCGCACAGTTCTTC. This encodes CSVGSDTAQFF.

A word on this clone: As the CDR3 is not closed by the conserved phenylalanine or tryptophan, this likely results from a read error. The chain carries TRBV29-1 and TRBJ1-2; 9 bases agree with TRBD1. The CDR3 is 13 residues long. The V gene's germline CDR1 is SQVTM and CDR2 ANQGSEA. The CDR3 protein is CSVQDRGYYGYTL. CDR3 sequence (DNA): TGCAGCGTTCAAGACAGGGGGTACTATGGCTACACCCTC.

This chain links TRBV7-8 with TRBJ2-1; a weak D match, TRBD1 (5 bases). This CDR3 comprises 15 residues. Germline assignment: CDR1 SGHVS and CDR2 FQNEAQ. The V end lost 1 base, the J end lost 8 bases, and 15 bases lay between the germline ends. CDR3 amino acids: CASSLGQLKGDEQFF. DNA of the CDR3: TGTGCCAGCAGCTTAGGACAGCTTAAAGGGGATGAGCAGTTCTTC.

This sequence joins TRBV4-3 and TRBJ2-2; D is possibly TRBD2 (7 bases). Germline loops: CDR1 LGHNA, CDR2 YSLEER. The V and J ends lost 0 bases and 6 bases respectively, with 11 bases between them. There are 15 residues in the CDR3. The CDR3 DNA follows: TGCGCCAGCAGCCAAGATGGGCGGGGGCCCGGGGAGCTGTTTTTT. The encoded protein is CASSQDGRGPGELFF.

This clone showed up just a few times. The V call is TRBV30, the J call TRBJ1-6; 9 bases agree with TRBD1. Trimming at V came to 0 bases and at J to 7 bases, leaving 1 base not matched to a gene. The CDR3 contains 14 residues. Germline V gene sequence: CDR1 GTSNPN, CDR2 SVGIG (reference sequence). The DNA for the CDR3 is TGTGCCTGGAGTGTGGGGACAGGGAATTCACCCCTCCACTTT. It translates to CAWSVGTGNSPLHF.

In this sample, this clone turned up a few times. The rearrangement links TRBV7-2 to TRBJ2-7, with 10 nucleotides matching TRBD1. Germline CDR1 reads SGHTA; CDR2 reads FQGNSA. This CDR3 region has 14 residues. V shed 8 bases and J 7 bases; nucleotides not matched to a gene: 11. CDR3 region: CASSPGTGVGEQYF. As DNA, the CDR3 is TGTGCCAGCTCACCCGGGACAGGGGTAGGAGAGCAGTACTTC.

The chain joins TRBV10-1 to TRBJ1-5; D unresolved. The CDR3 has 13 residues. V dropped 0 bases and J dropped 7 bases, with 7 bases sitting between them. The germline V gene has CDR1 WNHNN and CDR2 SYGVQD (reference sequence). CDR3 amino acids: CASSESSPQPQHF. DNA for the CDR3: TGCGCCAGCAGTGAGTCGTCCCCCCAGCCCCAGCATTTT.

This rearrangement joins TRBV28 to TRBJ2-2; no clear D. Germline V gene sequence: CDR1 MDHEN, CDR2 SYDVKM. CDR3 length: 14 amino acids. V lost 5 bases and J 1 base, leaving 8 bases between the germline ends. CDR3 sequence: CASSGQQNTGELFF. The DNA for the CDR3 is TGTGCCAGCAGTGGGCAGCAGAACACCGGGGAGCTGTTTTTT.